The sequence of this TCR beta chain was determined in a study of cytomegalovirus exposure and HLA in healthy donors. The CDR3 has 14 amino acids. Germline loops: CDR1 ENHRY, CDR2 SYGVKD. V lost 6 bases, J lost 0 bases, and 8 bases lay in between. Study results and limitations: In vitro checks showed that a few CMV-associated chains really do target CMV antigens. Cytomegalovirus status was reportedly diagnosed by the classifier with high sensitivity and specificity. For most TCR sequences rarity was the rule, although some public TCRs occurred in many donors.

Assay used: immunoSEQ multiplex PCR; TCRdb lists only in-frame clones, some missing. The repertoire holds about 180,000 clones, with about 83% as singletons. Points on this clone: Its target is not known.

The rearrangement joins TRBV10-3 to TRBJ1-4, with a tentative D call TRBD1 (5 bases). The sequence derives from a woman aged 25 to 39 in good health and CMV-seronegative. The source material was PBMCs. CDR3 loop: CAISGGATNEKLFF. The CDR3 DNA is TGTGCCATCAGCGGGGGTGCAACTAATGAAAAACTGTTTTTT.